This T cell receptor beta chain was sequenced for a study of T-cell reconstitution after alpha-beta-depleted transplantation in children. A library of TCRbeta sequences, prepared with unique molecular identifiers, was generated. MiXCR, applied by TCRdb to the PCR reads, yields one record per CDR3 protein. The repertoire consists of hundreds of thousands of distinct CDR3 sequences, with around 9.5% occurring once and the leading ten covering less than 8%. This clonotype was counted a few times. Here the sequenced sample was PBMCs from the stem cell graft donor, taken from the stem cell graft. The sequence came from a human donor who donated a stem cell graft to a child with acute lymphoblastic leukemia.

CDR3 nucleotide sequence: TGCAGTGCTAGAAGACAGGCTCAAAGCGGCTACACCTTC. This sequence encodes CSARRQAQSGYTF. This chain links TRBV20-1 with TRBJ1-2, with a possible D match to TRBD1 (6 bases). Trimming took 2 bases from V and 8 from J, leaving 15 bases between them. This CDR3 has 13 amino acids. Germline-derived CDR1 and CDR2 are DFQATT and SNEGSKA (reference sequence).